This entry is about one T cell receptor beta chain. The sample is drawn from a study of Ad26.COV2.S vaccination and SARS-CoV-2 variants. At the level of the study: Ad26.COV2.S given intramuscularly, once or twice 56 days apart.

CDR3 size: 14 residues. V was pared by 0 bases and J by 6 bases, with 11 bases between. Germline CDR1 reads LNHNV; CDR2 reads YYDKDF (reference sequence). The treatment denotes: roughly 19 received Ad26.COV2.S at low or high dose, single or two shots; several received placebo; per-sample allocation not given. Samples came from day 63 after the first vaccine or placebo injection. Some clones are missing from TCRdb's copy, which holds only in-frame ones; the method was immunoSEQ multiplex PCR. The sample consists of roughly 300,000 clones, roughly 90% of them appearing once. This receptor was identified in a person aged 18 to 65 who received the Ad26.COV2.S COVID-19 vaccine or a placebo. The specimen comprised peripheral blood, sampled in a trial of Ad26.COV2.S vaccine versus placebo. The rearrangement uses TRBV15 and TRBJ1-2; TRBD1 is a possible D gene (5 bases). The CDR3 sequence: CATSRDVGGDGYTF. The DNA of the CDR3 is TGTGCCACCAGCAGAGATGTCGGGGGGGATGGCTACACCTTC.